Here is one T cell receptor (beta chain) with its context. The antigen remains unidentified. Second-dose intervals near 4 or 12 weeks were combined. Here immunoSEQ multiplex PCR was the method, and the copy in TCRdb shows in-frame clones only, minus some. The data show about 67,000 clones, roughly 85% seen once. The data belong to a study of T cell responses to AZD1222 COVID-19 vaccine. Study results and caveats: Increases in Spike-specific TCR breadth and depth were seen after two AZD1222 doses.

The sequenced sample was peripheral blood, obtained 28 days after the second AZD1222 dose. The clonotype originates from an adult who received the AZD1222 COVID-19 vaccine.

CDR3 in DNA: TGTGCCAGCAGCCCCGGGGGAGGGGGCTACGAGCAGTACTTC. Protein product: CASSPGGGGYEQYF. The chain combines TRBV2 with TRBJ2-7; a possible D gene is TRBD2 (7 bases). Trimming took 6 bases from V and 3 from J, leaving 15 bases between them. Per the germline V gene, CDR1 is SNHLY and CDR2 is FYNNEI. The CDR3 consists of 14 residues.